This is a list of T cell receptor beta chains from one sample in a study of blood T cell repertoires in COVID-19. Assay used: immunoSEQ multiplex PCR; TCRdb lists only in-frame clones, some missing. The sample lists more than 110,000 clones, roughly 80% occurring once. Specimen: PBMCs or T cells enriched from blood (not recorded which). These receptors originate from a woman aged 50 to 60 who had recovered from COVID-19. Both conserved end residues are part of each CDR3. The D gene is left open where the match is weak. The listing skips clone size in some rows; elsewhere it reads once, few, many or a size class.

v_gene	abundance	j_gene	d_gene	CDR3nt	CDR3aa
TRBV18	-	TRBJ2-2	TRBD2	TGTGCCAGCTCACCCGGGACTAGCGGGGGCACCGGGGAGCTGTTTTTT	CASSPGTSGGTGELFF
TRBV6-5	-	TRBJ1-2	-	TGTGCCAGCGGGATGGGGGGGGGCCCCTATGGCTACACCTTC	CASGMGGGPYGYTF
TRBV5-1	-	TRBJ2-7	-	TGCGCCAGCAGCTTGGACACCGAGCAGTACTTC	CASSLDTEQYF
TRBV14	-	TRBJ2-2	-	TGTGCCAGCACCCCTTCCCAGGGAAACACCGGGGAGCTGTTTTTT	CASTPSQGNTGELFF
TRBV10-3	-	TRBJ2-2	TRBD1	TGTGCCATCAGTGAATCGGGGGGACAGGGGGACACCGGGGAGCTGTTTTTT	CAISESGGQGDTGELFF
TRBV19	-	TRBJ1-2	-	TGTGCCAGTAGTATGTCGGCTGGGGCACCAGGCTACACCTTC	CASSMSAGAPGYTF
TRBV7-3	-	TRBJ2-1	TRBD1	TGTGCCAGCAGCTTAATTGGAGGACAGGGGACCAATGAGCAGTTCTTC	CASSLIGGQGTNEQFF
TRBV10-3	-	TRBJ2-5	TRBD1	TGTGCCATCGGGGCGCAGGGGGTTAGTTCGGAGACCCAGTACTTC	CAIGAQGVSSETQYF
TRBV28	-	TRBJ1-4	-	TGTGCCAGCAGTCCCCTGGGCCGTAATGAAAAACTGTTTTTT	CASSPLGRNEKLFF
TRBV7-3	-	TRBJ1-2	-	TGTGCCAGCAGCTTCTACAGGGATAACTATGGCTACACCTTC	CASSFYRDNYGYTF
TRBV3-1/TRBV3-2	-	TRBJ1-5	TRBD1	TGTGCCAGCAGCCGTTCAGGGGGCGCAAGCGGTCAGCCCCAGCATTTT	CASSRSGGASGQPQHF
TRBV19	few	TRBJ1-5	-	TGTGCCAGTATCCTCCGGGTGGCCTACAATCAGCCCCAGCATTTT	CASILRVAYNQPQHF
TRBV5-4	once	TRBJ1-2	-	TGTGCCAGCAGCTCACTGGGGGGGGAAGGAGGCTACACCTTC	CASSSLGGEGGYTF
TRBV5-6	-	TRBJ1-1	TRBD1	TGTGCCAGCAGCTTTGGGACAGCCCCTGAAGCTTTCTTT	CASSFGTAPEAFF
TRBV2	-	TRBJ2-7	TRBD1	TGTGCCAGCAGTGGACAGGGAATTTACGAGCAGTACTTC	CASSGQGIYEQYF
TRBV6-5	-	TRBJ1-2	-	TGTGCCAGCAGTTCGGACACTTGGAACTATGGCTACACCTTC	CASSSDTWNYGYTF
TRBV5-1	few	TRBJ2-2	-	TGCGCCAGCAGCGACGGGGTCGCCGGGGAGCTGTTTTTT	CASSDGVAGELFF
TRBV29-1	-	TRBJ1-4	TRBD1	TGCAGCGTTGAAGTGACAGGGAGAGAAAAACTGTTTTTT	CSVEVTGREKLFF
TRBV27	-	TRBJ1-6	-	TGTGCCAGCAGTTCGTCCGGGACACGAATCTCACCCCTCCACTTT	CASSSSGTRISPLHF
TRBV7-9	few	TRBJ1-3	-	TGTGCCAGCAGCGAACTTTCTGGAAACACCATATATTTT	CASSELSGNTIYF
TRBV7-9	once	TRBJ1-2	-	TGTGCCAGCAGCCGGGCGGGCCTCGCGGAGGGCTACACCTTC	CASSRAGLAEGYTF
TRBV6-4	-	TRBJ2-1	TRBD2	TGTGCCAGCAGTGACTCTGCGGGGGGGCCTCATGAGCAGTTCTTC	CASSDSAGGPHEQFF
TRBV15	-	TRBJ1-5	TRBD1	TGTGCCACCAGCAGAGATTATGGACAGGTTCATCAGCCCCAGCATTTT	CATSRDYGQVHQPQHF
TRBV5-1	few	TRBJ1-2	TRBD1	TGCGCCAGCAGCTTGGAAACAGGGGGAGTAGATGGCTACACCTTC	CASSLETGGVDGYTF
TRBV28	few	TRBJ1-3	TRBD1	TGTGCCAGCAGTCCCAGGGGGGCCTCTGGAAACACCATATATTTT	CASSPRGASGNTIYF
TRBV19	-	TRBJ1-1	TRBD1	TGTGCCAGCAAGACAGGGGGCGACACTGAAGCTTTCTTT	CASKTGGDTEAFF
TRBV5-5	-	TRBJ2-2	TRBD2	TGTGCCAGCAGTCTTAGCGGGGCGAACACCGGGGAGCTGTTTTTT	CASSLSGANTGELFF